This T cell receptor (beta chain) was retrieved from a study of human T cells and chemical hapten exposure. Looking at the study overall: Alopecia universalis, totalis or areata was present in patients who were mostly female. Findings and caveats of the study: Positive correlation was observed between PT1 expanded TCR counts and patch test score.

The V and J ends lost 1 base and 5 bases respectively, with 14 bases between them. CDR1 is SGHDN and CDR2 is FVKESK in the germline V gene. The CDR3 spans 15 residues. Time point meaning: pre-sensitization, week 0. Indicated treatment: therapeutic diphenylcyclopropenone sensitization with weekly scalp DPC. About this clonotype: Its target is not known.

Unique molecular identifiers were attached to individual cDNA molecules during library preparation. TCRdb reprocessed the RACE reads via MiXCR and lists one record per CDR3 protein. This table holds about 250,000 distinct CDR3 sequences, roughly 7.7% found once. This chain connects TRBV14 to TRBJ1-2; D is unclear. This TCR was sampled from a man younger than 35 with alopecia areata. Some clones in this sample may be carry-over from other donors' samples. Sequencing used whole blood, obtained in connection with sensitization to the hapten diphenylcyclopropenone (DPC). CDR3 sequence: CASSQANVLGYGYTF. CDR3 nucleotide sequence: TGTGCCAGCAGCCAAGCGAATGTTTTGGGGTATGGCTACACCTTC. Full variable domain (missing parts from reference TRBV14 and TRBJ1-2): EAGVTQFPSHSVIEKGQTVTLRCDPISGHDNLYWYRRVMGKEIKFLLHFVKESKQDESGMPNNRFLAERTGGTYSTLKVQPAELEDSGVYFCASSQANVLGYGYTFGSGTRLTVV.